The sample holds a few counts of the clone carrying this T cell receptor beta chain. Its cognate antigen is unknown. Clones were sequenced by immunoSEQ multiplex PCR, and TCRdb holds only the in-frame ones, with some missing. The sample holds more than 6,500 clones, around 76% seen once. Donors had limited-stage small-cell lung cancer and underwent surgical resection in Hangzhou, China, between the late 2000s and the early 2020s. The sample is drawn from a study of T cells and copy number aberrations in small-cell lung cancer. Study outcomes and limitations: Findings need validation given the study's small sample size. Versus adjacent lung, tumor T-cell richness and clonality were lower; density nonsignificantly.

Sequencing was performed on normal tissue next to the tumor. This receptor was taken from a woman in her 70s with small cell lung cancer. Some clones in this sample may be carry-over from other donors' samples.

The CDR3 region has the DNA TGCAGTGCTAACCCTGAGCAGTTCTTC. Protein: CSANPEQFF. This sequence joins TRBV20-1 and TRBJ2-1; D is uncertain. This CDR3 has 9 residues. Germline V gene lookup returns CDR1 DFQATT and CDR2 SNEGSKA (reference sequence). Trimming shortened V by 4 bases and J by 9 bases, and 4 bases separated the two germline ends.